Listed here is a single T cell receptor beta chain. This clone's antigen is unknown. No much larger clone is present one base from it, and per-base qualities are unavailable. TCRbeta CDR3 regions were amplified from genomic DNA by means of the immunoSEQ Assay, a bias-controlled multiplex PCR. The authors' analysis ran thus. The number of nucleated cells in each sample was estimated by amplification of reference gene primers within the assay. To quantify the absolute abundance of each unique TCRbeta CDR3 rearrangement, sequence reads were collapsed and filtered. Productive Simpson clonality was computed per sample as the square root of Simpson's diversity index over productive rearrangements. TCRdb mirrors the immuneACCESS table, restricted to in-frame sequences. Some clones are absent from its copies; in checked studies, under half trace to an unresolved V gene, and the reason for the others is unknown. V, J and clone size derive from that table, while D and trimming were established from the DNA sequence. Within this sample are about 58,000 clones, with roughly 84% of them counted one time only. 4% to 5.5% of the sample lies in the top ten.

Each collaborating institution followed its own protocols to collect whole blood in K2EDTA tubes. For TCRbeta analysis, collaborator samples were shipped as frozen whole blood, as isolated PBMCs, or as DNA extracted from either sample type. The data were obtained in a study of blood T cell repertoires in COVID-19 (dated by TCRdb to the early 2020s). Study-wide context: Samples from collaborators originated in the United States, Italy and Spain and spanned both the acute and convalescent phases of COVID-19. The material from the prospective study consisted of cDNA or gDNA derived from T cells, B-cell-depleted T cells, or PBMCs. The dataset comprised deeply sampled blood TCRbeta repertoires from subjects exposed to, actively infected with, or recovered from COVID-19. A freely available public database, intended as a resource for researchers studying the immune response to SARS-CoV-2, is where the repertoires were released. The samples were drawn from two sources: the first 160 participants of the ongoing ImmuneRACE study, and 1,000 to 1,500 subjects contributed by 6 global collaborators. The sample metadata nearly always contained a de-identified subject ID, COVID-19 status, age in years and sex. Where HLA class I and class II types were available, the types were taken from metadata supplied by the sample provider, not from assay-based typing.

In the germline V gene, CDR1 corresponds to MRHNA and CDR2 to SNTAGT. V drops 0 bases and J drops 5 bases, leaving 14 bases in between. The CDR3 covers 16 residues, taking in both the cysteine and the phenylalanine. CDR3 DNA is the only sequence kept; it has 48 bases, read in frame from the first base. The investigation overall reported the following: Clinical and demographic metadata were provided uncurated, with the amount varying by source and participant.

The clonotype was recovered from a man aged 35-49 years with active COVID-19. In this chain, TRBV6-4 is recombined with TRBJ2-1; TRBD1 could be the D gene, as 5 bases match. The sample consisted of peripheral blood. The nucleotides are TGTGCCAGCAGTGACTCGCTTGGCGACAGCCACAATGAGCAGTTCTTC. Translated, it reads CASSDSLGDSHNEQFF.